This T cell receptor beta chain was profiled in a study of blood T cell repertoires in COVID-19 (dated by TCRdb to about 2020). For context, the study as a whole: The collaborator samples originated in the United States, Italy and Spain and spanned the acute and convalescent phases of COVID-19. A de-identified subject ID, COVID-19 status, age in years and sex were almost always included in the sample metadata. The samples were drawn from two sources: the first 160 participants of the ongoing ImmuneRACE study, and 1,254 subjects contributed by 6 global collaborators. Where available, HLA class I and class II types were obtained from metadata supplied by the sample provider rather than from assay-based typing. The dataset comprised deeply sampled blood TCRbeta repertoires from subjects exposed to, actively infected with, or recovered from COVID-19. A freely available public database, intended as a resource for researchers studying the immune response to SARS-CoV-2, is where the repertoires were released. The material from the prospective study consisted of cDNA or gDNA derived from T cells, B-cell-depleted T cells, or PBMCs.

Each collaborating institution followed its own protocols to collect whole blood in K2EDTA tubes. Collaborator samples were shipped for TCRbeta analysis as frozen whole blood, isolated PBMCs, or DNA extracted from either sample type. TCRbeta CDR3 regions were amplified from genomic DNA by means of the immunoSEQ Assay, a bias-controlled multiplex PCR. In the paper's pipeline: The number of nucleated cells in each sample was estimated by amplification of reference gene primers within the assay. To quantify the absolute abundance of each unique TCRbeta CDR3 rearrangement, sequence reads were collapsed and filtered. Productive Simpson clonality was computed per sample as the square root of Simpson's diversity index over productive rearrangements. Held by TCRdb, this immuneACCESS table contains in-frame sequences only and omits some clones. Under half of the omission traces to an unresolved V gene where checked; the cause of the rest is unknown. V, J and clone size are those of that table, while D and trimming were read from the DNA. This sample holds about 15,000 clones; around 87% were observed only once. The biggest ten clones account for 33% of the sample.

From its cysteine to its phenylalanine, the CDR3 spans 15 amino acids. The kept DNA is CDR3 alone, 45 bases in frame from the first base. CDR1 and CDR2, per the germline V gene, are SNHLY and FYNNEI. Unmatched junction bases come to 13, with V trimmed by 6 bases and J by 9 bases. This clone was seen a single time. No antigen is known for it. Within one base of it there is no much larger clone, and no base qualities were kept. Study-wide findings and limitations: How much clinical and demographic metadata was included differed by source and by participant, and the metadata was provided uncurated.

Sample: peripheral blood. The V and J genes are TRBV2 and TRBJ2-1, and TRBD2 matches 8 of the central bases. This clonotype was obtained from a human donor in a cohort sampled during active COVID-19. The nucleotide sequence is given as TGTGCCAGCAGCGCCCTAGCGGGCCTAATCGGTGAGCAGTTCTTC. Its protein is CASSALAGLIGEQFF.